These T cell receptor beta chains were read from a single sample in a study of blood T cell repertoires in COVID-19. TCRdb's copy holds only in-frame clones and misses some; the assay was immunoSEQ multiplex PCR. The sample includes about 97,000 clones, around 90% seen only once; the top ten take under 2.5%. Sequencing was done on a sample of peripheral blood. All receptors come from a man aged 50-60 years with active COVID-19. The CDR3 runs from the conserved cysteine through the conserved F or W. D genes are given only for firm matches. Not every row has a clone size; where given, it reads once, few, many or a size class.

v_gene: TRBV24-1
j_gene: TRBJ2-1
abundance: once
d_gene: NA
CDR3nt: TGTGCCACCTCACCGGGGGGCCAGTACAATGAGCAGTTCTTC
CDR3aa: CATSPGGQYNEQFF

v_gene: TRBV19
j_gene: TRBJ2-5
abundance: NA
d_gene: TRBD2
CDR3nt: TGTGCCAGTAGTACGACTAGCGAAGAGACCCAGTACTTC
CDR3aa: CASSTTSEETQYF

v_gene: TRBV6-5
j_gene: TRBJ2-7
abundance: NA
d_gene: TRBD1
CDR3nt: TGTGCCAGCAGTTACCAACGACAGGGCTACGAGCAGTACTTC
CDR3aa: CASSYQRQGYEQYF

v_gene: TRBV28
j_gene: TRBJ1-2
abundance: NA
d_gene: TRBD1
CDR3nt: TGTGCCAGCAGTTTTGGTCTCAGGGGGCGCGGGGAGGGCTACACCTTC
CDR3aa: CASSFGLRGRGEGYTF

v_gene: TRBV5-4
j_gene: TRBJ2-1
abundance: NA
d_gene: TRBD2
CDR3nt: TGTGCCAGCAGCTTGTGGTTGGCTAGCGGGGGCCAGTACAATGAGCAGTTCTTC
CDR3aa: CASSLWLASGGQYNEQFF

v_gene: TRBV5-6
j_gene: TRBJ2-1
abundance: NA
d_gene: TRBD1
CDR3nt: TGTGCCAGCAGCTGGGGACAGTACAATGAGCAGTTCTTC
CDR3aa: CASSWGQYNEQFF

v_gene: TRBV4-2
j_gene: TRBJ1-1
abundance: NA
d_gene: NA
CDR3nt: TGTGCCAGCAGCCAAACGGGCACTGAAGCTTTCTTT
CDR3aa: CASSQTGTEAFF

v_gene: TRBV6-6
j_gene: TRBJ1-5
abundance: few
d_gene: NA
CDR3nt: TGTGCCAGCAGTTCCGATCAGCCCCAGCATTTT
CDR3aa: CASSSDQPQHF

v_gene: TRBV6-5
j_gene: TRBJ1-1
abundance: NA
d_gene: TRBD1
CDR3nt: TGTGCCAGCAGTCGACGGGACAGTGAAGCTTTCTTT
CDR3aa: CASSRRDSEAFF

v_gene: TRBV7-2
j_gene: TRBJ2-7
abundance: NA
d_gene: TRBD2
CDR3nt: TGTGCCAGCAGCCAACTAACTAGCGGGGTACACGAGCAGTACTTC
CDR3aa: CASSQLTSGVHEQYF

v_gene: TRBV28
j_gene: TRBJ2-2
abundance: NA
d_gene: TRBD1
CDR3nt: TGTGCCAGCAGTTTATGGACAGGGCGCTTCACCGGGGAGCTGTTTTTT
CDR3aa: CASSLWTGRFTGELFF